The 15 T cell receptor beta chains given below trace back to one sample, sequenced in a study of blood T cell repertoires in COVID-19. TCRdb's table, derived via immunoSEQ multiplex PCR, lists solely in-frame clones and lacks some. The data contain about 160,000 clones, roughly nine tenths of them singletons. The source material was peripheral blood. The receptors originated from a man between 60 and 75 years old with active or convalescent COVID-19.

V is TRBV12-5 and J is TRBJ1-2; D possibly corresponds to TRBD1 (6 bases). This CDR3 contains 13 residues. V lost 4 bases and J 3 bases, leaving 9 bases between the germline ends. The V gene's germline CDR1 is LGHNT and CDR2 FRNRAP. The chain's CDR3 is CASGWDTHYGYTF. CDR3 bases: TGTGCTAGTGGTTGGGACACCCACTATGGCTACACCTTC. Supplemented by reference TRBV12-5 and TRBJ1-2, the full variable domain reads DARVTQTPRHKVTEMGQEVTMRCQPILGHNTVFWYRQTMMQGLELLAYFRNRAPLDDSGMPKDRFSAEMPDATLATLKIQPSEPRDSAVYFCASGWDTHYGYTFGSGTRLTVV.

J is TRBJ1-6 and V is TRBV28, with TRBD1 matching over 9 bases. The CDR3 is made up of 15 amino acids. V gave up 2 bases and J gave up 9 bases; unmatched junction bases: 5. The V gene's germline CDR1 is MDHEN and CDR2 SYDVKM. The CDR3 sequence: CASSLPDRGGSPLHF. The CDR3 DNA reads TGTGCCAGCAGTTTACCGGACAGGGGAGGTTCACCCCTCCACTTT. The full variable domain, in which reference TRBV28 and TRBJ1-6 provide the parts outside the CDR3, is DVKVTQSSRYLVKRTGEKVFLECVQDMDHENMFWYRQDPGLGLRLIYFSYDVKMKEKGDIPEGYSVSREKKERFSLILESASTNQTSMYLCASSLPDRGGSPLHFGNGTRLTVT.

CDR3 coding DNA: TGCGCCAGCATCCCCGGGACTCAATTAGGAGGAGGCACTGAAGCTTTCTTT. It yields the protein CASIPGTQLGGGTEAFF. The chain carries TRBV5-1 and TRBJ1-1; D is perhaps TRBD1 (5 bases). CDR1 is SGHRS and CDR2 is YFSETQ in the germline V gene. The CDR3 has 17 amino acids. V was cut by 6 bases and J by 4 bases, with 25 bases left in between.

This clone was recorded only once. This chain uses TRBV18 with TRBJ2-1, with TRBD2 identical over 7 bases. This CDR3 comprises 19 residues. The germline CDR1 and CDR2 sequences are KGHSH and LQKENI. Trimming removed 1 base from V and 4 bases from J; junction bases left unmatched: 16. CDR3 nucleotides: TGTGCCAGCTCACCACTCTCGGGGCGCGCGGGACTATGGTACAATGAGCAGTTCTTC. Its protein is CASSPLSGRAGLWYNEQFF.

This chain links TRBV29-1 with TRBJ2-7; a weak D match, TRBD1 (6 bases). Germline CDR1 is SQVTM and CDR2 is ANQGSEA. V was clipped by 3 bases and J by 0 bases, with 9 bases between them. This CDR3 is 13 amino acids long. The CDR3 loop is CSVDQGSSYEQYF. In nucleotides, the CDR3 is TGCAGCGTTGATCAGGGGAGCTCCTACGAGCAGTACTTC.

V gene TRBV5-4 combines with J gene TRBJ2-3; 8 positions match TRBD2. V was pared by 4 bases and J by 2 bases, with 6 bases of the junction left unmatched. CDR3 length: 15 residues. Germline V lookup: CDR1 SGHNT, CDR2 YYREEE (reference sequence). The DNA of the CDR3 is TGTGCCAGCAGCCGCACTAGCGGACCCACAGATACGCAGTATTTT. Translating gives CASSRTSGPTDTQYF.

The chain links TRBV6-2 or TRBV6-3 to TRBJ1-5, with 7 bases aligning to TRBD1. J lost 3 bases, V lost 0 bases, and 8 bases had no gene match. The CDR3 contains 17 residues. Germline V gene data show CDR1 as MNHEY and CDR2 as SVGEGT. Written as DNA, the CDR3 is TGTGCCAGCAGTTACTCAAGAGGGGGCGCCGACAATCAGCCCCAGCATTTT. Translation: CASSYSRGGADNQPQHF.

The J gene is TRBJ2-5, the V gene TRBV5-4; TRBD2 agrees at 7 bases. V dropped 0 bases and J dropped 1; count of bases not matched to a gene: 6. Germline-derived CDR1 and CDR2 are SGHNT and YYREEE (reference sequence). CDR3 size: 16 residues. CDR3 DNA: TGTGCCAGCAGCTTGGCCCGCGGCGGGAGCCAAGAGACCCAGTACTTC. Residues: CASSLARGGSQETQYF.

The chain employs TRBV7-9 and TRBJ2-2; 12 bases align to TRBD1. This CDR3 has 16 amino acids. V dropped 5 bases and J dropped 6; count of bases not matched to a gene: 7. The germline V gene has CDR1 SEHNR and CDR2 FQNEAQ (reference sequence). The CDR3 sequence: CASSPSGTGGSGELFF. CDR3 sequence (DNA): TGTGCCAGCAGCCCTTCCGGGACAGGGGGCTCCGGGGAGCTGTTTTTT.

The gene calls are TRBV5-1 and TRBJ1-2, with D unresolved. CDR1 is SGHRS and CDR2 is YFSETQ in the germline V gene. V lost 0 bases to trimming and J lost 0 bases, with 6 bases between them. The CDR3 length is 14 residues. CDR3 region: CASSLDGANYGYTF. The CDR3 DNA follows: TGCGCCAGCAGCTTGGACGGGGCTAACTATGGCTACACCTTC.

The chain recombines TRBV13 with TRBJ1-1; tentatively, D is TRBD1 (5 bases). The CDR3 totals 16 residues. Germline values: CDR1 PRHDT, CDR2 FYEKMQ (reference sequence). The V end lost 1 base, the J end lost 4 bases, and 16 bases lay between the germline ends. The CDR3 reads CASSLEPQGPGTEAFF. In nucleotides, the CDR3 is TGTGCCAGCAGCTTAGAACCTCAGGGCCCTGGCACTGAAGCTTTCTTT.

V gene TRBV6-5 combines with J gene TRBJ1-1; no firm D call. V shed 3 bases and J shed 7 bases, with 15 bases lying between them. The CDR3 has 14 amino acids. In germline, CDR1 is MNHEY, CDR2 SVGAGI. Here the CDR3 reads CASSYQTSGGEAFF. The DNA of the CDR3 is TGTGCCAGCAGTTATCAAACCAGCGGTGGTGAAGCTTTCTTT.

V and J are TRBV29-1 and TRBJ2-7; maybe TRBD2 (6 bases). Germline V gene sequence: CDR1 SQVTM, CDR2 ANQGSEA. V was shortened by 1 base and J by 6 bases, with 10 bases between the two germline ends. The CDR3 runs 12 residues. For the CDR3, the DNA is TGCAGCGTTGAAGGCGACGGGGGCGAGCAGTACTTC. Encoded protein: CSVEGDGGEQYF.

This clone was counted once. CDR3 sequence reads: CASSSVRRVTYGYTF. The CDR3 DNA sequence: TGTGCCAGCAGTTCGGTCCGTCGTGTTACCTATGGCTACACCTTC. This chain uses TRBV6-2 or TRBV6-3 with TRBJ1-2; D gene ambiguous. V lost 4 bases to trimming and J lost 4 bases, with 16 bases between them. Germline V gene sequence: CDR1 MNHEY, CDR2 SVGEGT. CDR3 length: 15 amino acids.

V is TRBV14 and J is TRBJ2-3, with D possibly being TRBD2 (5 bases). V lost 4 bases to trimming and J lost 1 base, with 12 bases between them. Germline V gives CDR1 SGHDN, CDR2 FVKESK. The CDR3 has 15 residues. CDR3: CASSLPGWGTDTQYF. The CDR3 nucleotides read TGTGCCAGCAGCCTTCCGGGATGGGGCACAGATACGCAGTATTTT.